A selection of T cell receptor beta chains follows, all from one sample in a study of blood T cells in healthy people across ages. TCRdb reanalysed the 5' RACE reads using MiXCR and keeps one entry per CDR3 protein. The top ten clones hold over 10% of a sample with about a million distinct CDR3 sequences, more than 30% of them seen once. Material: blood. These receptors were taken from a man aged 18 to 30 in good health. The CDR3 runs from the conserved cysteine through the conserved F or W. D genes are given only for firm matches. Expanded clones get a size class; other rows say once, few or many, or leave the size out.

cdr3_aa,cdr3_nt,clone_size,j_call,d_call,cdr3_length,v_call
CASNSGLTEAFF,TGTGCCAGTAACTCCGGGCTGACTGAAGCTTTCTTT,NA,TRBJ1-1,NA,12,TRBV2
CASSLMERGRYF,TGTGCCAGCAGCTTAATGGAGAGGGGGCGGTACTTC,NA,TRBJ2-4,TRBD1,12,TRBV7-2
CASSQDLRREYLGGYTF,TGCGCCAGCAGCCAAGATCTCCGCAGGGAATACCTTGGGGGCTACACCTTC,NA,TRBJ1-2,NA,17,TRBV4-3
CASRYDRAAYEQYF,TGTGCCAGCAGATACGACAGGGCGGCCTACGAGCAGTACTTC,NA,TRBJ2-7,TRBD1,14,TRBV6-5
CASSPTGGGGHYNEQYF,TGTGCCAGCAGCCCAACCGGGGGGGGCGGCCACTACAATGAGCAGTACTTC,NA,TRBJ2-7,TRBD2,17,TRBV4-2
CATQSDSYNEQFF,TGTGCCACCCAATCAGACTCCTACAATGAGCAGTTCTTC,NA,TRBJ2-1,NA,13,TRBV24-1
CSARDPGRWGEKLFF,TGCAGTGCTAGAGATCCCGGACGGTGGGGGGAAAAACTGTTTTTT,NA,TRBJ1-4,NA,15,TRBV20-1
CAIRGTGTNYGYTF,TGTGCCATCAGGGGGACAGGGACTAACTATGGCTACACCTTC,many,TRBJ1-2,TRBD1,14,TRBV10-3
CASSREGTNSNQPQHF,TGTGCCAGCAGCCGAGAGGGCACAAACTCCAATCAGCCCCAGCATTTT,once,TRBJ1-5,NA,16,TRBV7-2
CASSLGSGGNSPLHF,TGTGCCAGCAGCTTAGGATCGGGGGGAAATTCACCCCTCCACTTT,many,TRBJ1-6,NA,15,TRBV7-2